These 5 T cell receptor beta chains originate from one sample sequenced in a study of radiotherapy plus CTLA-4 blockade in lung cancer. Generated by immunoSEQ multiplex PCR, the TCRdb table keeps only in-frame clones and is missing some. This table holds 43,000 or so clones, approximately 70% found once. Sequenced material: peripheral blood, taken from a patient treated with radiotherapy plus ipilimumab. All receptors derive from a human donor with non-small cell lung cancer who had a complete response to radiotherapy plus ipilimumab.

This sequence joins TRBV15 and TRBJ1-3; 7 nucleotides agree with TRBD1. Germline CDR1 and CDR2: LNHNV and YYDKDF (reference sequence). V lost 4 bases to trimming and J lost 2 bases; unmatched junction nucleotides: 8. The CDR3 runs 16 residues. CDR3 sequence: CATSKGSTGTGNTIYF. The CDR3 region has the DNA TGTGCCACCAGCAAAGGATCGACAGGGACTGGAAACACCATATATTTT.

In DNA form, the CDR3 reads TGCGCCAGCAGCCACGGGACACGTAGGACCGGGGAGCTGTTTTTT. Encoded protein: CASSHGTRRTGELFF. V usage is TRBV5-1 and J usage is TRBJ2-2; D might be TRBD1 (6 bases). The ends were cut back, 4 bases at V and 5 bases at J, with 15 bases in the middle. The CDR3 spans 15 residues. Germline CDR1 reads SGHRS; CDR2 reads YFSETQ.

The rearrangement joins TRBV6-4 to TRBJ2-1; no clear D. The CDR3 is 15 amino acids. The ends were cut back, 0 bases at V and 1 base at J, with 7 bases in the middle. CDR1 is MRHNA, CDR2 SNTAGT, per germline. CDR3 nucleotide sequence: TGTGCCAGCAGTGACTCTGCCGGGTCCTACAATGAGCAGTTCTTC. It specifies CASSDSAGSYNEQFF.

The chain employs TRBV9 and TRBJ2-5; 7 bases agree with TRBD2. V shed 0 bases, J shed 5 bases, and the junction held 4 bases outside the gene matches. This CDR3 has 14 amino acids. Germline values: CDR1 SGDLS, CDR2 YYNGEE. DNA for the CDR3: TGTGCCAGCAGCGTAGCCGTACTAGCGGAGACCCAGTACTTC. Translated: CASSVAVLAETQYF. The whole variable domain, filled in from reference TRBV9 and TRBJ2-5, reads DSGVTQTPKHLITATGQRVTLRCSPRSGDLSVYWYQQSLDQGLQFLIQYYNGEERAKGNILERFSAQQFPDLHSELNLSSLELGDSALYFCASSVAVLAETQYFGPGTRLLVL.

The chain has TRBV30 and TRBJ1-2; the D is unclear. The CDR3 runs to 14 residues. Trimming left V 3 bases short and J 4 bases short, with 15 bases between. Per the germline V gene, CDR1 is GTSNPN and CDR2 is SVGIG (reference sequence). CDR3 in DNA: TGTGCCTGGAGACCTAGCGCGACGGGCTATGGCTACACCTTC. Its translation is CAWRPSATGYGYTF.